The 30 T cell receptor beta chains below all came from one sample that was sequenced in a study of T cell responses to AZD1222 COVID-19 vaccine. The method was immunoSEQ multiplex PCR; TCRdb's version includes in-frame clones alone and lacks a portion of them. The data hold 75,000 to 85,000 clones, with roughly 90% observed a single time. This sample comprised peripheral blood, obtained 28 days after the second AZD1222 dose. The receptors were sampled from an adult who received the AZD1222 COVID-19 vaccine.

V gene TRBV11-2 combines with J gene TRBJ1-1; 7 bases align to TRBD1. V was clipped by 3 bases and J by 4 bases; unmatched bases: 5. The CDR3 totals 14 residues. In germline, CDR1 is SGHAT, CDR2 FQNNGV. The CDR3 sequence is CASSLLYRGTEAFF. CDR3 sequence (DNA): TGTGCCAGCAGCTTGCTCTACAGGGGCACTGAAGCTTTCTTT.

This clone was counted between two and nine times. DNA of the CDR3: TGTGCCAGCAGCTTAAATCAGGGCGTAAGCACCGGGGAGCTGTTTTTT. Protein sequence: CASSLNQGVSTGELFF. The J gene is TRBJ2-2, the V gene TRBV7-3, with D tentatively TRBD1 (5 bases). CDR1 and CDR2 (germline): SGHTA, FQGTGA. This CDR3 comprises 16 residues. V was cut by 1 base and J by 4 bases, with 13 bases left in between.

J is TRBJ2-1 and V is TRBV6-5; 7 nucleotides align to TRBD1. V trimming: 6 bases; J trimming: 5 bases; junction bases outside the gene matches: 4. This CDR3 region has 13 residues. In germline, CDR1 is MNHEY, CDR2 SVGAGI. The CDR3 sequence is CASRITGDNEQFF. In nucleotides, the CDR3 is TGTGCCAGCAGGATTACAGGGGACAATGAGCAGTTCTTC.

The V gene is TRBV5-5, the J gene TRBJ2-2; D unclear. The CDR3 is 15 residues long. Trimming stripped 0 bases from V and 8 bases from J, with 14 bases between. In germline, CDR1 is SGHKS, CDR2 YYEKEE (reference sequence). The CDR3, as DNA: TGTGCCAGCAGCTTGGCTCGACACGCCCAGGGGGAGCTGTTTTTT. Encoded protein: CASSLARHAQGELFF.

CDR3 nucleotide sequence: TGTGCCAGCAGTTTATATGGGGATACGCAGTATTTT. Encoded protein: CASSLYGDTQYF. The chain uses TRBV12-3 or TRBV12-4 and TRBJ2-3; no definite D call. The CDR3 extends over 12 amino acids. V lost 2 bases and J 6 bases, leaving 6 bases between the germline ends.

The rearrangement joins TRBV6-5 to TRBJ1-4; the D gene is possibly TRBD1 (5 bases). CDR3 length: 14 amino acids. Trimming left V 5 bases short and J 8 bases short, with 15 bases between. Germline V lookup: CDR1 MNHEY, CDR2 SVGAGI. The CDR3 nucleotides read TGTGCCAGCAGTCGGGACCCTTCCACCGAAAAACTGTTTTTT. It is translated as CASSRDPSTEKLFF.

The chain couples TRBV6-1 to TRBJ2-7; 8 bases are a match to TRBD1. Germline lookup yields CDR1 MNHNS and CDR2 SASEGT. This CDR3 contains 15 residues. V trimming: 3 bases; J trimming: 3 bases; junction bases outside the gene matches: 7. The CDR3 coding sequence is TGTGCCAGCAGTGATTCGGGGACAGGTCTCTACGAGCAGTACTTC. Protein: CASSDSGTGLYEQYF.

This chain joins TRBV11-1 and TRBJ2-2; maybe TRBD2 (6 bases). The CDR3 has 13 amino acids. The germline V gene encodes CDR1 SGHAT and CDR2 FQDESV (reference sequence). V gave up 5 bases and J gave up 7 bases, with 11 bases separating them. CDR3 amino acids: CASSPRGLGELFF. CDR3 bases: TGTGCCAGCAGCCCCCGGGGACTCGGGGAGCTGTTTTTT.

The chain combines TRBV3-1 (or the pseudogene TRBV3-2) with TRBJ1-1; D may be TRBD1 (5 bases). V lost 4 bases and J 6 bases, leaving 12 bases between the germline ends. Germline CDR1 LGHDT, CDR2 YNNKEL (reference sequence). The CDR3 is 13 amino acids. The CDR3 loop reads CASSLGLGAEAFF. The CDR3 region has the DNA TGTGCCAGCAGCCTCGGACTGGGGGCTGAAGCTTTCTTT.

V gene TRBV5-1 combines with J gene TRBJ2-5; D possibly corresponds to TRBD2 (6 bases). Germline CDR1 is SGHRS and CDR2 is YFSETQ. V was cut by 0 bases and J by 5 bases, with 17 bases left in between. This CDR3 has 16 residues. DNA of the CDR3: TGCGCCAGCAGCTTGGCCATTCTGGGGGGTGTCGAGACCCAGTACTTC. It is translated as CASSLAILGGVETQYF.

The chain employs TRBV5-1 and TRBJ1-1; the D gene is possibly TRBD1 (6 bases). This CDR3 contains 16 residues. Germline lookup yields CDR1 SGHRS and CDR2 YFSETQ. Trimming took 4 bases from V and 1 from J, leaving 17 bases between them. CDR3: CASSTLSGRGNTEAFF. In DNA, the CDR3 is TGCGCCAGCAGCACCCTTTCCGGCAGGGGGAACACTGAAGCTTTCTTT.

The CDR3 reads CAWSAGQGVPANEKLFF. The CDR3 DNA is TGTGCCTGGAGTGCGGGACAGGGGGTTCCGGCTAATGAAAAACTGTTTTTT. The V and J genes are TRBV30 and TRBJ1-4; 11 bases fit TRBD1. V trimming: 1 base; J trimming: 3 bases; junction bases outside the gene matches: 7. CDR1 is GTSNPN, CDR2 SVGIG, per germline (reference sequence). The CDR3 covers 17 residues.

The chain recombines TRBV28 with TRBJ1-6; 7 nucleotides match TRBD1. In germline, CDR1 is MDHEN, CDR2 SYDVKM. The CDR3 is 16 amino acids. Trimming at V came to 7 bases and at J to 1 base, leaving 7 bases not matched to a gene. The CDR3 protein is CASTGQSGSYNSPLHF. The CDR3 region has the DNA TGTGCCAGCACGGGACAGTCGGGATCCTATAATTCACCCCTCCACTTT.

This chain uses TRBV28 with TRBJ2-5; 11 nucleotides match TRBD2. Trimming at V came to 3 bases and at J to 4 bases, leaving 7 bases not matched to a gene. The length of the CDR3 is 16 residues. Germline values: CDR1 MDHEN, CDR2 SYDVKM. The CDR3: CASSLRLAGGLETQYF. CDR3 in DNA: TGTGCCAGCAGTTTGCGGCTAGCGGGGGGATTAGAGACCCAGTACTTC.

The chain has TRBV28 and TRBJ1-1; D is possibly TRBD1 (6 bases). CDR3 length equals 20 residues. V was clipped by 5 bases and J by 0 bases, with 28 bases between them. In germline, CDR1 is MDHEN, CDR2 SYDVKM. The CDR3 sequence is CASSLLWGPLTGSMNTEAFF. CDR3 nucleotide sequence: TGTGCCAGCAGTCTCCTCTGGGGGCCACTTACCGGATCCATGAACACTGAAGCTTTCTTT.

The CDR3 coding sequence is TGTGCCAGCAGTTCACCCGGGACCGGGTATGGCTACACCTTC. Amino acids: CASSSPGTGYGYTF. V and J are TRBV28 and TRBJ1-2; possible D gene TRBD1, 5 bases. Trimming removed 4 bases from V and 5 bases from J, with 14 bases in between. This CDR3 is built from 14 residues. The germline gives CDR1 MDHEN, CDR2 SYDVKM.

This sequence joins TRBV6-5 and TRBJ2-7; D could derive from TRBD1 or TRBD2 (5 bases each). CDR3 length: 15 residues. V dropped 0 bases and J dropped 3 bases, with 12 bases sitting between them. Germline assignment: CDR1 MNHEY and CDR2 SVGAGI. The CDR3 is CASSYSRGRIYEQYF. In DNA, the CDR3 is TGTGCCAGCAGTTACTCGAGGGGACGAATCTACGAGCAGTACTTC.

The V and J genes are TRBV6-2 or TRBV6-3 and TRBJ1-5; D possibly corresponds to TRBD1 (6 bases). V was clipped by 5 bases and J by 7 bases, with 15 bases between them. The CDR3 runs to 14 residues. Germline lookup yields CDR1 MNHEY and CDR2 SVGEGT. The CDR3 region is CASSTQGTGQPQHF. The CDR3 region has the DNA TGTGCCAGCAGTACACAGGGCACTGGACAGCCCCAGCATTTT.

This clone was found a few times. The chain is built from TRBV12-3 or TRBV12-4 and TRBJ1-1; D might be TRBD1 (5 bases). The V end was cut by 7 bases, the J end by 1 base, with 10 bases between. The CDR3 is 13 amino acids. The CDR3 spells CASIGTANTEAFF. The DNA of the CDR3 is TGTGCCAGCATTGGGACGGCGAACACTGAAGCTTTCTTT.

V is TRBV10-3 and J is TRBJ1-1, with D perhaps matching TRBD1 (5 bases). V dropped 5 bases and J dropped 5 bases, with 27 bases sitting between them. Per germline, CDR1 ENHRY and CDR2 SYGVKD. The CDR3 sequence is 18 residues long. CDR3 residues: CAISSIGTLGPSETEAFF. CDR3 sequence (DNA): TGTGCCATCAGTTCGATCGGGACTTTGGGGCCGTCGGAGACTGAAGCTTTCTTT.

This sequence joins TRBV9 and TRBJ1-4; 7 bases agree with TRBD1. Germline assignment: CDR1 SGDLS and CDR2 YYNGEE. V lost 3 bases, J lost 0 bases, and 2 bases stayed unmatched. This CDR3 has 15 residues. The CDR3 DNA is TGTGCCAGCAGCGGGGGACAGTCAACTAATGAAAAACTGTTTTTT. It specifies CASSGGQSTNEKLFF. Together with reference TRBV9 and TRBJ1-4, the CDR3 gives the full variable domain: DSGVTQTPKHLITATGQRVTLRCSPRSGDLSVYWYQQSLDQGLQFLIQYYNGEERAKGNILERFSAQQFPDLHSELNLSSLELGDSALYFCASSGGQSTNEKLFFGSGTQLSVL.

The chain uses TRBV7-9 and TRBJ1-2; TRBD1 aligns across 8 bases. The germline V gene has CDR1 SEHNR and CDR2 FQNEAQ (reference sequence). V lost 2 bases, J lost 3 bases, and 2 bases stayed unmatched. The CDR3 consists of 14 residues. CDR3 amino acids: CASSLQGADYGYTF. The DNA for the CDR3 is TGTGCCAGCAGCTTACAGGGGGCGGACTATGGCTACACCTTC.

Here the CDR3 reads CASSLGGAVMRYTEAFF. The CDR3, as DNA: TGTGCCAGCAGTTTAGGTGGGGCTGTGATGCGATACACTGAAGCTTTCTTT. The chain couples TRBV28 to TRBJ1-1; the D gene is possibly TRBD1 (5 bases). Trimming pared 2 bases from V and 3 bases from J, leaving 19 bases between. This CDR3 comprises 17 residues. CDR1 and CDR2 (germline): MDHEN, SYDVKM. The full variable domain, with the rest looked up from reference TRBV28 and TRBJ1-1, is DVKVTQSSRYLVKRTGEKVFLECVQDMDHENMFWYRQDPGLGLRLIYFSYDVKMKEKGDIPEGYSVSREKKERFSLILESASTNQTSMYLCASSLGGAVMRYTEAFFGQGTRLTVV.

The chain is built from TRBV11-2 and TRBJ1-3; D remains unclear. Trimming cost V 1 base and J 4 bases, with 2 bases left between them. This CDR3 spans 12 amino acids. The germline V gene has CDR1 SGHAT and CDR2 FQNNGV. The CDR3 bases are TGTGCCAGCAGCTTAGGAGGAAACACCATATATTTT. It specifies CASSLGGNTIYF.

CDR3 loop: CASSTTDRGGQPQHF. The CDR3, as DNA: TGTGCCAGCAGCACGACAGACAGAGGGGGTCAGCCCCAGCATTTT. The rearrangement joins TRBV11-2 to TRBJ1-5, with a weak D call TRBD1 (6 bases). Germline-derived CDR1 and CDR2 are SGHAT and FQNNGV. With 5 bases removed from V and 6 bases from J, the gap between germline ends came to 17 bases. The CDR3 is 15 residues long.

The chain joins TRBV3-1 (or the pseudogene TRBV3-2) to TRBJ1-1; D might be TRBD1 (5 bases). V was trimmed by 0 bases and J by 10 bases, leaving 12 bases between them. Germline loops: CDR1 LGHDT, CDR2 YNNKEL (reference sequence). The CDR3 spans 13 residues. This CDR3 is CASSQDVRGGAFF. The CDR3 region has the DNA TGTGCCAGCAGCCAAGATGTGCGGGGGGGAGCTTTCTTT.

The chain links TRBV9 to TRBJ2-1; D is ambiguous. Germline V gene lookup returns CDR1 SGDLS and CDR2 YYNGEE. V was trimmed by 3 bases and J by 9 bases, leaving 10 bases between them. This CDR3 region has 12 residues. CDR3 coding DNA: TGTGCCAGCAGCGGCGATATTGGTGAGCAGTTCTTC. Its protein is CASSGDIGEQFF.

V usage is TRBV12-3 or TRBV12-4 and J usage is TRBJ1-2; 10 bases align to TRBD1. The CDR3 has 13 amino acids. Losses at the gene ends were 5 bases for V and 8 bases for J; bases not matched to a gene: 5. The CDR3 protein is CASSMDRGGGYTF. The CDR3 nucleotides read TGTGCCAGCAGTATGGACAGGGGGGGCGGCTACACCTTC.

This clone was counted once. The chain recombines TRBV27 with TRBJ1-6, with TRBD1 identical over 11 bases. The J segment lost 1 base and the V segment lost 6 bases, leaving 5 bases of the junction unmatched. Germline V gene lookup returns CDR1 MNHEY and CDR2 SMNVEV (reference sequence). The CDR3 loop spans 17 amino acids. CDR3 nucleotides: TGTGCCAGCAGGGACAGGGGGCTAGTGTCCTATAATTCACCCCTCCACTTT. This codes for CASRDRGLVSYNSPLHF.

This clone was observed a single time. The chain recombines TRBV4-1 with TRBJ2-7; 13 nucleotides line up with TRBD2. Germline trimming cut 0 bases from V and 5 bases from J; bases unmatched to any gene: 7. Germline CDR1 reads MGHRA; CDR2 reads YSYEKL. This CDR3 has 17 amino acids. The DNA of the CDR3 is TGCGCCAGCAGCCAAGATCCACTAGCGGGGGGGCCCAACGAGCAGTACTTC. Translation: CASSQDPLAGGPNEQYF.